These 5 T cell receptor beta chains came from one sample sequenced in a study of graft-versus-host responses after intestinal transplantation. Some clones are missing from TCRdb's copy, which holds only in-frame ones; the method was immunoSEQ multiplex PCR. The table has about 88,000 clones, 85% to 95% seen once. The antigens these receptors bind are not known. The specimen comprised unstimulated CD4+ T cells sorted from spleen or lymph node cells, sampled before transplant. Receptor source: a human donor who was the organ donor for an intestinal transplant.

The rearrangement joins TRBV6-1 to TRBJ2-3; tentative D call: TRBD1 (5 bases). The germline CDR1 and CDR2 sequences are MNHNS and SASEGT. V lost 3 bases and J lost 0, with 7 bases in between. The CDR3 has 14 residues. The CDR3 coding sequence is TGTGCCAGCAGTGACGGACACAGCACAGATACGCAGTATTTT. The encoded protein is CASSDGHSTDTQYF.

The J gene is TRBJ1-2, the V gene TRBV5-4; D gene unclear. This CDR3 region has 13 residues. CDR1 is SGHNT, CDR2 YYREEE, per germline (reference sequence). With 2 bases removed from V and 8 bases from J, the gap between germline ends came to 13 bases. The CDR3 spells CASSFSSVGGYTF. The CDR3 DNA reads TGTGCCAGCAGCTTTTCCAGCGTAGGAGGCTACACCTTC.

The chain couples TRBV11-2 to TRBJ2-1; TRBD2 is a possible D gene (6 bases). This CDR3 has 16 residues. CDR1 is SGHAT, CDR2 FQNNGV, per germline. V was clipped by 2 bases and J by 4 bases, with 15 bases between them. The CDR3: CASSLTRGSGYNEQFF. CDR3 DNA: TGTGCCAGCAGCTTAACCCGGGGTAGCGGATACAATGAGCAGTTCTTC.

The chain carries TRBV28 and TRBJ1-5; D is ambiguous. This CDR3 contains 17 residues. Germline CDR1 MDHEN, CDR2 SYDVKM. Trimming left V 1 base short and J 2 bases short, with 15 bases between. CDR3 bases: TGTGCCAGCAGTTTATTGGCTTCGGGGTACGGCAATCAGCCCCAGCATTTT. It translates to CASSLLASGYGNQPQHF. The variable domain in full, with the rest retrieved from reference TRBV28 and TRBJ1-5, is DVKVTQSSRYLVKRTGEKVFLECVQDMDHENMFWYRQDPGLGLRLIYFSYDVKMKEKGDIPEGYSVSREKKERFSLILESASTNQTSMYLCASSLLASGYGNQPQHFGDGTRLSIL.

This chain joins TRBV18 and TRBJ1-1; TRBD1 matches at 7 bases. V dropped 3 bases and J dropped 3; count of bases not matched to a gene: 7. The CDR3 runs to 15 residues. CDR1 and CDR2 (germline): KGHSH, LQKENI. The CDR3 protein is CASSPLQGSDTEAFF. The CDR3, as DNA: TGTGCCAGCTCACCCTTACAGGGGAGCGACACTGAAGCTTTCTTT.